This T cell receptor (beta chain) was retrieved from a study of identical twins. Study-level results: Beta clonotypes that were abundant in cord blood contained fewer insertions, a pattern absent from memory repertoires.

A single record per CDR3 protein comes from TCRdb applying MiXCR to the 5' RACE reads. The table shows 260,000 or so distinct CDR3 sequences, with 7% to 8.5% occurring only once. The V and J ends lost 0 bases and 0 bases, in that order; junction bases with no gene match: 4. Per the germline V gene, CDR1 is SEHNR and CDR2 is FQNEAQ (reference sequence). The CDR3 is 16 amino acids. This clonotype was detected a few times. Its target is unknown. These same records also appear under a second study, on yellow fever vaccine responses in identical twins.

Sequenced: CD8+ T cells sorted from blood. This receptor was taken from a woman under 30 in good health. J is TRBJ2-7 and V is TRBV7-9, with 8 bases that match TRBD2. The CDR3: CASSLASGESSYEQYF. The CDR3 DNA follows: TGTGCCAGCAGCTTAGCTAGCGGGGAAAGCTCCTACGAGCAGTACTTC. Combining the CDR3 with reference TRBV7-9 and TRBJ2-7 gives the whole variable domain DTGVSQNPRHKITKRGQNVTFRCDPISEHNRLYWYRQTLGQGPEFLTYFQNEAQLEKSRLLSDRFSAERPKGSFSTLEIQRTEQGDSAMYLCASSLASGESSYEQYFGPGTRLTVT.